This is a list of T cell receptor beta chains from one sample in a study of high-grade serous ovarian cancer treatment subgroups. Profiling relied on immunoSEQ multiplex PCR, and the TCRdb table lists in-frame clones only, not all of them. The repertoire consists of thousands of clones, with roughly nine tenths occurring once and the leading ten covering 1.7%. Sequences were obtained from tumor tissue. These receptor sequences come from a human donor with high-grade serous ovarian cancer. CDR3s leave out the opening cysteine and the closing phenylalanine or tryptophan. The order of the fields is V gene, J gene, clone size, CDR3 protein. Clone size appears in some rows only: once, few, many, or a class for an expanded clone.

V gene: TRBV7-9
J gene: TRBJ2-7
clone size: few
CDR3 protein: ASSPSLEQY

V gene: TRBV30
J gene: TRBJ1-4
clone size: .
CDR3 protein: AWTPLAGAIGKLF

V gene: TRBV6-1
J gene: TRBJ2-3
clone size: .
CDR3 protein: ASSELRLAGVRTDTQY

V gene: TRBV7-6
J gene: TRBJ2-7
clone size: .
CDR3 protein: ASSIQGGYEQY

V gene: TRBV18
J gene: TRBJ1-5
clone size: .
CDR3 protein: ASSLGVNQPQH

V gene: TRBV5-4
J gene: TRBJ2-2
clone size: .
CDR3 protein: ASSLDSGRKNTGELF

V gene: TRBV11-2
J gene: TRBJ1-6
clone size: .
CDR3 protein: ASSLILINSPLH

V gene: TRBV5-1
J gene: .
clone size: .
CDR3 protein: ASSSRDGLSYEQY

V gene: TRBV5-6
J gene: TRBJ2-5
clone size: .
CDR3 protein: ASSWGLAGTVRETQY

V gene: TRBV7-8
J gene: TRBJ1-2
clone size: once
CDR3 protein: ASSLVGGNNYGYT

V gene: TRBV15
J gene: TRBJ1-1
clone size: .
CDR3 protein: ATSRDLDSEAF

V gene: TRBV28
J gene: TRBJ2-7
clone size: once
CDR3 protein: ASSRTTYEQY

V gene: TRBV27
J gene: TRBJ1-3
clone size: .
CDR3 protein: ASSRQARSGNTIY

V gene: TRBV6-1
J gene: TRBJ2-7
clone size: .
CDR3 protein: ASRKGLVLEQY

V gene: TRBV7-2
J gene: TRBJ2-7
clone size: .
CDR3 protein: ASSLTSGSFEQY

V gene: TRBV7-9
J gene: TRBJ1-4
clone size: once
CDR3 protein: ASSPGTANEKLF

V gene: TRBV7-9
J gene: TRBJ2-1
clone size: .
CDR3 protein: ASFIGEAQDEQF

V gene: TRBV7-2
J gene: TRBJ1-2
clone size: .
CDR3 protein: ASSLQGVNGYT

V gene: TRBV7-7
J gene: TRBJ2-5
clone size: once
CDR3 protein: AIGPGQGQETQY

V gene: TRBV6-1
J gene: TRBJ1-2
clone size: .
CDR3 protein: ASSEGTKDGYT

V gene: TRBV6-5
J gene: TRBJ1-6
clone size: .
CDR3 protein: ASSYMVGTDNSPLH

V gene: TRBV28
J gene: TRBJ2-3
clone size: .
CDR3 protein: ASSLGSGRTDTQY

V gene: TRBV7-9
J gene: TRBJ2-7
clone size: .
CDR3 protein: ASSPQVGAVYEQY

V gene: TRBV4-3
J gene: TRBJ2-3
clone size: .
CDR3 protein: ASSLETGSGSDTQY

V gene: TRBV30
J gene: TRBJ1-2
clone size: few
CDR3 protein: AWSVHEGRSGYT

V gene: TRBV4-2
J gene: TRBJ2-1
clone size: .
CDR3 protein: ASSEQGRNEQF

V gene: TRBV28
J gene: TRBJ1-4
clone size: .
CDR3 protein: ATRGVNEKLF

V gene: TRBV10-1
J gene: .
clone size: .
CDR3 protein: ASRGPAHRSYEQY

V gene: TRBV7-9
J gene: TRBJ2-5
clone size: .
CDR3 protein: ASSQDTVGETQY

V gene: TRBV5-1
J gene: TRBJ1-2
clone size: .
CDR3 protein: ASSRRAAEGGYT

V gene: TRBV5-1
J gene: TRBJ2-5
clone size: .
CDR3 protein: ASNPGTAYQETQY

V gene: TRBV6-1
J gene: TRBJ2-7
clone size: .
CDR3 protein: ASSEGPSSYEQY

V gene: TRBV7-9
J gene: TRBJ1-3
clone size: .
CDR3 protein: ASSDSGVGSGNTIY

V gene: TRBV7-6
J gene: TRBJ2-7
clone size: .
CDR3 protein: ASSLNRGLAAYEQY

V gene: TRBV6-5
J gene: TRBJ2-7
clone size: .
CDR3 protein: ASSAWGEGGEQY

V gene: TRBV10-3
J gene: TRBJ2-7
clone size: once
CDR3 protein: AISAGGIYEQY

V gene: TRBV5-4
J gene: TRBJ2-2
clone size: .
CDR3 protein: ASSSELAVANTGELF

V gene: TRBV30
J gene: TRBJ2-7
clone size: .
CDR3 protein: AWSASGGDRGQY

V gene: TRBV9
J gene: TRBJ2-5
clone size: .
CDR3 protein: ASSALGWAFGETQY

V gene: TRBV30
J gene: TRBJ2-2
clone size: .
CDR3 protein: AWVGTTGELF

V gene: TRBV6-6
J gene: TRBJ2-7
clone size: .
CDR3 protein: ASRPTSGTYEQY

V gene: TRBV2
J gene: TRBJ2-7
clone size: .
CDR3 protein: ASSSGADEQY

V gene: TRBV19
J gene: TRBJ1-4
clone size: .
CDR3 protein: ASSAMRPGGAEKLF

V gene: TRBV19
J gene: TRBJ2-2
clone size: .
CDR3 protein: ASSIDKIGELF

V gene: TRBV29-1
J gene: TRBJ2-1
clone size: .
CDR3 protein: SVELWEGSYNEQF

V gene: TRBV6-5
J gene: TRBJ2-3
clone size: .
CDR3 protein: ASRDVVGDTQY

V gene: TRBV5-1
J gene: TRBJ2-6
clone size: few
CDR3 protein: ASSLAVGPMSGANVLT

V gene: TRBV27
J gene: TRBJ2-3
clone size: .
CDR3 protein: ASKSSGGDTQY

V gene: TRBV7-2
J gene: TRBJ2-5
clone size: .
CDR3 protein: ASSKRREAETQY

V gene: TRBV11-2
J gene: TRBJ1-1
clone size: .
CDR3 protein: ASSLDGWAARTEAF

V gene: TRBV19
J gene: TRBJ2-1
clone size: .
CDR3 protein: ASSTPATSVFPSSYNEQF

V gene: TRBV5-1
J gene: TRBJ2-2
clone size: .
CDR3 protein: ASSWGETTGELF

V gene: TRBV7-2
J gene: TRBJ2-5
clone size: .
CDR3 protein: ASSLAGYSYQETQY